The present TCR beta chain was sequenced within a study of blood T cell repertoires in COVID-19. Overall study context: Nucleic acid was either cDNA or gDNA, and it came from T cells, B-cell-depleted T cells, or PBMCs.

Germline CDR1 SGHNT, CDR2 YENEEA. CDR3 length: 15 residues. Trimming pared 1 base from V and 8 bases from J, leaving 15 bases between. Assay used: immunoSEQ multiplex PCR; TCRdb lists only in-frame clones, some missing. The data show more than 50,000 clones, about 74% seen once. Sequenced input: peripheral blood. This clonotype was obtained from an elderly woman with acute or convalescent COVID-19. This chain uses TRBV11-3 with TRBJ2-1, with a possible D match to TRBD2 (6 bases). CDR3 sequence: CASSLVGGVPDEQFF. The CDR3 DNA is TGTGCCAGCAGCTTAGTAGGCGGGGTTCCGGATGAGCAGTTCTTC. The whole variable domain, remainder taken from reference TRBV11-3 and TRBJ2-1, is EAGVVQSPRYKIIEKKQPVAFWCNPISGHNTLYWYLQNLGQGPELLIRYENEEAVDDSQLPKDRFSAERLKGVDSTLKIQPAELGDSAVYLCASSLVGGVPDEQFFGPGTRLTVL.